Only a few counts were recorded for the clone carrying this TCR beta chain. Its antigen is still unknown. The V and J ends lost 6 bases and 6 bases respectively, with 8 bases between them. There are 12 residues in the CDR3. This specimen belongs to a study of blood T cells in healthy people across ages. Findings of the study overall: TCR beta diversity tracked closely with naive T cell percentage. Since the PBMCs were unsorted, naive and antigen-experienced cells could not be conclusively compared. Estimated diversity that came from one million T cells was considered an underestimate.

It was with a sample-barcoded 5' primer and a J-beta primer mix that a second PCR of about 6 to 12 cycles was run. TCRdb independently ran MiXCR on the 5' RACE reads; one entry per CDR3 protein. The data show around 1.1 million distinct CDR3 sequences, around two fifths seen once. This chain joins TRBV12-3 or TRBV12-4 and TRBJ2-2; D perhaps matches TRBD1 (6 bases). The clonotype originates from a man aged 18 to 29 in good health. Sequencing was done on a sample of blood. The chain's CDR3 is CASSRQAGELFF. The CDR3 coding sequence is TGTGCCAGCAGCCGACAGGCCGGGGAGCTGTTTTTT.